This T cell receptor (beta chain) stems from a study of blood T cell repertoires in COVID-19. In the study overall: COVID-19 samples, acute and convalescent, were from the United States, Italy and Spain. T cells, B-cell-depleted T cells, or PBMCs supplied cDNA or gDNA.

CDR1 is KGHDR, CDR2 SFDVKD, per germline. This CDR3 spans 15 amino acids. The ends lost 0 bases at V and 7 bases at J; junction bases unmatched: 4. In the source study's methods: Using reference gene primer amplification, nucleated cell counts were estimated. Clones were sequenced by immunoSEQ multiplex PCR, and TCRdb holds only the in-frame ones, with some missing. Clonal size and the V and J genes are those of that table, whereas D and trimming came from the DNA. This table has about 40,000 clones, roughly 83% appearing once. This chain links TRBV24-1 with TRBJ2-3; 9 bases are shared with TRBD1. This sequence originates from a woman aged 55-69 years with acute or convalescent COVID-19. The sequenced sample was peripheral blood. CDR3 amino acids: CATSDLGQGQHTQYF. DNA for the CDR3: TGTGCCACCAGTGATTTGGGACAGGGGCAACATACGCAGTATTTT.